This entry is about one TCR beta chain. The CDR3 runs 17 residues. Per germline, CDR1 LGHNA and CDR2 YNFKEQ. J was trimmed by 4 bases and V by 2 bases; bases with no gene match: 10. The sample is drawn from a study of cytomegalovirus exposure and HLA in healthy donors. The primer mix had 60 Vbeta and 13 Jbeta primers. The authors' processing: Approximately 11 million of the roughly 80 million unique TCR beta chains counted in a later analysis were shared. The assay was immunoSEQ multiplex PCR, and TCRdb's table has in-frame clones only and misses some. D and trimming were read from the DNA, whereas the V and J calls and clone size are those reported in that table. The sample has about 140,000 clones; around 84% are singletons.

This TCR came from a boy aged 2-15 years in good health and CMV-seronegative. The chain has TRBV4-2 and TRBJ2-3; 9 bases are a match to TRBD2. Sequencing was done on a sample of PBMCs. CDR3 coding DNA: TGTGCCAGCAGCCAAATTCCGGATAGCGGGAGCCCAGATACGCAGTATTTT. Protein: CASSQIPDSGSPDTQYF.